This T cell receptor (beta chain) was obtained from a study of T-cell memory formation after mild COVID-19 (dated by TCRdb to the early 2020s). Study-wide context: TCR sequence clusters from the two donors were largely donor specific. T-cell clones expanding and contracting after mild COVID-19 in two donors were tracked by longitudinal TCRalpha and TCRbeta repertoire sequencing. Two young, previously healthy adult volunteers made up the cohort, one male and one female. Beyond this particular receptor, the publication reports: The study covered only a couple of mild cases, and larger cohorts including severe cases with pre-infection samples were considered necessary. SARS-CoV-2 specificity was not confirmed for the second-wave clones peaking on day 37. Contracting CD4+ clones turned up mainly in the CM and EM memory subsets, whereas EMRA was where CD8+ clones were enriched. Some responding clones were detected in pre-infection memory, which suggested that pre-existing cross-reactive memory T cells had joined the SARS-CoV-2 response. Clones that contracted from day 15 to 85 showed balanced CD4/CD8 phenotypes, whereas a second wave of clones that expanded from day 15 to 37 leaned towards CD4+.

Ficoll-Paque density gradient centrifugation was used to isolate PBMCs. V loses 4 bases at its end and J loses 5 bases; junction bases beyond the gene matches: 8. The CDR3 holds 15 amino acids from the cysteine to the phenylalanine. Only CDR3 DNA is held: 45 bases, read in frame from base 1. Reading the germline V gene (reference sequence) gives CDR1 SGHNT and CDR2 YYREEE. A remark on this clonotype: Its antigen remains undetermined. No much larger clonotype is one base removed from it; base qualities were not supplied.

Data came from an Illumina NovaSeq 6000. TCRalpha and TCRbeta cDNA libraries were constructed by 5'RACE with constant-segment primers, with sample barcodes and unique molecular identifiers being introduced. Trizol reagent was used to extract RNA from every sample. Library amplification was performed in two PCR steps, and a second sample barcode and Illumina TruSeq adapters were introduced in the second step. Libraries were sequenced on an Illumina NovaSeq with 2 x 150 bp paired-end reads. In the authors' own workflow: Reads were demultiplexed and collapsed into UMI-guided consensus sequences with migec v1.2.7. Using mixcr v2.1.11, UMI consensuses were aligned to TRA and TRB V and J templates and then assembled into clonotypes. Clonotypes were classified as expanded or contracted when called significant by both edgeR and NoisET, with noise models trained on biological replicates. For edgeR calls, the thresholds were a false discovery rate-adjusted p below 0.01 and a log2 fold-change of 1. As an exploratory analysis of dynamics, max-normalized trajectories of the 1000 most abundant clonotypes were examined with PCA combined with hierarchical clustering. The CD4 or CD8 phenotype of responding clones was assigned using the separately sequenced CD4+ and CD8+ repertoires. TCRdb trimmed the raw reads at Q25, called clones with MiXCR and kept productive beta chains. Every distinct CDR3 protein forms one entry, paired with its most common genes and DNA. These V and J calls rely on TCRdb rather than the paper's analysis. The sample table shows about 500,000 distinct CDR3 sequences, and about 20% are seen once. The ten biggest clones cover about 12% of the sample.

Recombination joined TRBV5-4 with TRBJ1-1, with TRBD1 matching 10 junction bases. This receptor was taken from an adult woman who had mild COVID-19 (a few samples of this study predate the infection). The sample titles of this study are shuffled in the database, so cell type and time point are left out; the donor was told from shared clones. The sample was PBMCs or a T cell subset sorted from them (not recorded which). In nucleotides, the sequence is TGTGCCAGCAGCGCAGGACAGGGGGGCGGTACTGAAGCTTTCTTT. This yields the protein CASSAGQGGGTEAFF.